This TCR beta chain was profiled in a study of T cell responses to AZD1222 COVID-19 vaccine. Trimming left V 1 base short and J 4 bases short, with 7 bases between. Germline V CDR1 and CDR2: LNHDA, SQIVND (reference sequence). The CDR3 spans 13 residues. A single count supports this clone. The method was immunoSEQ multiplex PCR; TCRdb's version includes in-frame clones alone and lacks a portion of them. Here the sample spans just under 35,000 clones, 65% to 90% being singletons. The TCR originated in an adult who received the AZD1222 COVID-19 vaccine. V and J are TRBV19 and TRBJ1-2; no clear D gene. The sample consisted of peripheral blood, taken 28 days after the second AZD1222 dose. The DNA of the CDR3 is TGTGCCAGTAGTATAGGTCGGGGCTATGGCTACACCTTC. It specifies CASSIGRGYGYTF. The full variable domain, rest sourced from reference TRBV19 and TRBJ1-2, is DGGITQSPKYLFRKEGQNVTLSCEQNLNHDAMYWYRQDPGQGLRLIYYSQIVNDFQKGDIAEGYSVSREKKESFPLTVTSAQKNPTAFYLCASSIGRGYGYTFGSGTRLTVV.